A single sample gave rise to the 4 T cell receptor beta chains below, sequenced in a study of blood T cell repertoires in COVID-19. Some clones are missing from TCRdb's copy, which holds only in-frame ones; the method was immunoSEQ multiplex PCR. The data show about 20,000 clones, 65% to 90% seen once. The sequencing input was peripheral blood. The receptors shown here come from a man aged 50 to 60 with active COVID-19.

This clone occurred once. CDR3 loop: CASTPSGTASYEQYF. DNA for the CDR3: TGTGCCAGCACCCCCTCCGGGACAGCCTCCTACGAGCAGTACTTC. V is TRBV6-2 or TRBV6-3 and J is TRBJ2-7; 7 bases match TRBD1. V shed 7 bases, J shed 0 bases, and the junction held 9 bases outside the gene matches. The CDR3 is made up of 15 amino acids. Germline loops: CDR1 MNHEY, CDR2 SVGEGT.

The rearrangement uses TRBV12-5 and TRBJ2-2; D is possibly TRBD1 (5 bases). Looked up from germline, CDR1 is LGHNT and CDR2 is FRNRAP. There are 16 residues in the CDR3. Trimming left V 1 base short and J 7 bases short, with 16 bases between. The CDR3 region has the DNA TGTGCTAGTGGTTTGGCAGCAAGGACAATCAACGGGGAGCTGTTTTTT. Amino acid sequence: CASGLAARTINGELFF.

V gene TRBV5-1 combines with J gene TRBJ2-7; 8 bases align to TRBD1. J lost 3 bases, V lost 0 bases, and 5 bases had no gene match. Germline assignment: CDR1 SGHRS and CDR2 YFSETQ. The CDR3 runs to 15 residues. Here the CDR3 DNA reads TGCGCCAGCAGCTTGGGAGGGACAGGTATCTACGAGCAGTACTTC. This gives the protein CASSLGGTGIYEQYF.

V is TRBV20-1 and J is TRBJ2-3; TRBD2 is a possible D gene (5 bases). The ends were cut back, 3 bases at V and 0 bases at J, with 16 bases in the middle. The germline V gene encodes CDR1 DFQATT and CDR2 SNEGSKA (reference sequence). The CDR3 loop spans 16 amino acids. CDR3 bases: TGCAGTGCTAGTGCTAATGGCCTAGCTAGCACAGATACGCAGTATTTT. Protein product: CSASANGLASTDTQYF.